A single sample gave rise to the 5 T cell receptor beta chains below, sequenced in a study of graft-versus-host responses after intestinal transplantation. Lymphocytes (intraepithelial and lamina propria) were released by processing the graft tissue. The method was immunoSEQ multiplex PCR; TCRdb's version includes in-frame clones alone and lacks a portion of them. The sample includes roughly 6,000 clones, 69% of them seen just once. Sequencing was performed on ileum tissue, taken roughly 290 days after intestinal transplant. The receptors were gathered from a human patient who received an intestinal transplant, so some T cells may come from the graft donor.

The CDR3 DNA sequence: TGTGCCAGCAGTGACCGGGGCAGGTCTTCCTACGAGCAGTACTTC. Amino acids: CASSDRGRSSYEQYF. The V call is TRBV6-1, the J call TRBJ2-7; possibly TRBD1 or TRBD2 for D (5 bases each). The germline V gene has CDR1 MNHNS and CDR2 SASEGT. The CDR3 extends over 15 amino acids. V was trimmed by 3 bases and J by 1 base, leaving 13 bases between them.

This clone was seen more than once but under ten times. The chain uses TRBV5-6 and TRBJ2-7, with D maybe TRBD2 (5 bases). Germline CDR1 and CDR2: SGHDT and YYEEEE. V was trimmed by 1 base and J by 1 base, leaving 9 bases between them. The CDR3 is made up of 14 amino acids. The CDR3 is CASSLLALSYEQYF. The CDR3 DNA reads as TGTGCCAGCAGCTTGTTAGCGCTGTCCTACGAGCAGTACTTC.

J is TRBJ2-3 and V is TRBV5-1; 8 positions agree with TRBD2. CDR1 SGHRS and CDR2 YFSETQ come from the germline V gene. The CDR3 runs 14 residues. With 3 bases clipped from V and 4 bases from J, the junction kept 4 bases outside the gene matches. The CDR3 DNA reads TGCGCCAGCAGCTCGGGAGGGCCGTCAGATACGCAGTATTTT. The encoded protein is CASSSGGPSDTQYF.

J is TRBJ1-4 and V is TRBV18; D is undetermined. Trimming removed 3 bases at V and 7 bases at J, with 12 bases between. Germline loops: CDR1 KGHSH, CDR2 LQKENI. The CDR3 spans 14 residues. Here the CDR3 DNA reads TGTGCCAGCTCACCCATTCGGGAACTTGAAAAACTGTTTTTT. This gives the protein CASSPIRELEKLFF. Drawing the rest from reference TRBV18 and TRBJ1-4, the complete variable domain is NAGVMQNPRHLVRRRGQEARLRCSPMKGHSHVYWYRQLPEEGLKFMVYLQKENIIDESGMPKERFSAEFPKEGPSILRIQQVVRGDSAAYFCASSPIRELEKLFFGSGTQLSVL.

The rearrangement links TRBV5-5 to TRBJ2-3; 11 nucleotides match TRBD2. The CDR3 contains 15 residues. Per germline, CDR1 SGHKS and CDR2 YYEKEE (reference sequence). V shed 7 bases and J 2 bases; nucleotides not matched to a gene: 6. This CDR3 is CASSIAGGATDTQYF. As DNA, the CDR3 is TGTGCCAGCTCTATAGCGGGAGGGGCCACAGATACGCAGTATTTT.